Listed below are T cell receptor beta chains from one sample, sequenced in a study of blood T cell repertoires in COVID-19. Method: immunoSEQ multiplex PCR; TCRdb's copy keeps in-frame clones and lacks some. The data hold under 150,000 clones, with roughly 80% observed a single time. The sequencing sample was made of peripheral blood. The source is a woman aged 45-65 years with active or convalescent COVID-19. Both conserved end residues are part of each CDR3. Fields, in order: D gene, V gene, CDR3 length, clone size, J gene, CDR3 protein, CDR3 DNA. D genes are given only for firm matches. Clone size is not always given. Where it is, it says once, few, many or a class for expanded clones.

>NA|TRBV11-2|13|NA|TRBJ2-7
CASRQLGTYEQYF
TGTGCCAGCAGGCAGTTGGGCACCTACGAGCAGTACTTC
>NA|TRBV28|16|NA|TRBJ1-4
CASSSPRGITNEKLFF
TGTGCCAGCAGCTCCCCCCGGGGGATCACTAATGAAAAACTGTTTTTT
>NA|TRBV7-3|14|few|TRBJ1-1
CASSGAAGVTEAFF
TGTGCCAGCAGCGGGGCCGCAGGGGTCACTGAAGCTTTCTTT
>NA|TRBV6-5|11|once|TRBJ2-1
CASSPGGGQFF
TGTGCCAGCAGTCCGGGGGGCGGGCAGTTCTTC
>NA|TRBV7-2|16|NA|TRBJ2-2
CASSYRMAANTGELFF
TGTGCCAGCAGCTACCGAATGGCGGCGAACACCGGGGAGCTGTTTTTT
>NA|TRBV30|15|NA|TRBJ1-2
CAWSARLGGVYGYTF
TGTGCCTGGAGTGCTCGCCTAGGGGGGGTCTATGGCTACACCTTC
>TRBD1|TRBV18|15|once|TRBJ1-2
CASSPLDRANYGYTF
TGTGCCAGCTCACCACTAGACAGGGCTAACTATGGCTACACCTTC
>TRBD1|TRBV3-1/TRBV3-2|16|NA|TRBJ2-7
CASSQDRDRTMAKQYF
TGTGCCAGCAGCCAAGACCGGGACAGGACCATGGCTAAGCAGTACTTC
>TRBD1|TRBV10-3|14|NA|TRBJ2-7
CAIRTDRARNEQYF
TGTGCCATCAGGACCGACAGGGCGCGGAACGAGCAGTACTTC
>TRBD1|TRBV9|15|once|TRBJ2-5
CASSADRGRGETQYF
TGTGCCAGCAGCGCTGACAGGGGACGGGGAGAGACCCAGTACTTC
>NA|TRBV28|19|few|TRBJ1-5
CASSYRVTGKKAGGQPQHF
TGTGCCAGCAGCTACCGGGTAACAGGGAAAAAGGCAGGTGGGCAGCCCCAGCATTTT
>TRBD1|TRBV7-3|15|NA|TRBJ2-1
CASSSGQGVYNEQFF
TGTGCCAGCAGCTCTGGACAGGGGGTCTACAATGAGCAGTTCTTC
>NA|TRBV6-2/TRBV6-3|17|NA|TRBJ2-1
CASSRDSYSGTGNEQFF
TGTGCCAGCAGCCGGGACAGCTATAGCGGGACTGGGAATGAGCAGTTCTTC
>NA|TRBV7-9|15|few|TRBJ2-5
CASSLTQGPGETQYF
TGTGCCAGCAGCTTAACCCAGGGTCCCGGGGAGACCCAGTACTTC